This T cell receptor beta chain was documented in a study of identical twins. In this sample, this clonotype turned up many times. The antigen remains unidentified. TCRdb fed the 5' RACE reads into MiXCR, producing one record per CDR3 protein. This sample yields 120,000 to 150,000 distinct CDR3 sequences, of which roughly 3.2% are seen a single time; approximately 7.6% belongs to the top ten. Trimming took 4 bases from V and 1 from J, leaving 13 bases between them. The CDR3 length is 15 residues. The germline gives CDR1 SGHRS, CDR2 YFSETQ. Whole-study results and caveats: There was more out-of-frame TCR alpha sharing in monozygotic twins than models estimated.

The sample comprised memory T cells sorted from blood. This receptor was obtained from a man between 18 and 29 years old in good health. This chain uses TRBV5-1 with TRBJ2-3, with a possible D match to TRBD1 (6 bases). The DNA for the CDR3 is TGCGCCAGCAGCACGGACAGAAGCCGCACAGATACGCAGTATTTT. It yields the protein CASSTDRSRTDTQYF.